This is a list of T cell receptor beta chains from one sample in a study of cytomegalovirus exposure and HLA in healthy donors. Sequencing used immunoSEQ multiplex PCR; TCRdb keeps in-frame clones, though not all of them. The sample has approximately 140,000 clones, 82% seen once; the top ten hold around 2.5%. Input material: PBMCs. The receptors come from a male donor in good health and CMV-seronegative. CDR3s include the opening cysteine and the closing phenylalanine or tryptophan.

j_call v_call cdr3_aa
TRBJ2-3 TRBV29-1 CSVEDGRENTDTQYF
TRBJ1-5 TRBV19 CAGSTSGNQPQHF
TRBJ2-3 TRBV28 CASSTTGGGDTDTQYF
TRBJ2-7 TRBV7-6 CASSLFSDTSYEQYF
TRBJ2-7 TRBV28 CASSRGYEQYF
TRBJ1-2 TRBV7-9 CASSSQGARYTF
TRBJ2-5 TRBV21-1 CATYPGGFGETQYF
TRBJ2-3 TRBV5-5 CASSLSGDRTDTQYF
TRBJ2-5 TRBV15 CATSPRLGEAETQYF
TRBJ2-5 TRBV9 CASSGTSQETQYF
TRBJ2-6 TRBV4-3 CASSRWTIKSSGANVLTF
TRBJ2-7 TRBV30 CAWSTLAGVSEQYF
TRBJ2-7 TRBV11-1 CASRLAASSYEQYF
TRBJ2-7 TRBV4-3 CASSLRPLAGAYEQYF
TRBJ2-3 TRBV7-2 CASSLTGADTQYF